This T cell receptor (beta chain) was captured in a study of shared clonotypes between healthy human individuals. Some clones are missing from TCRdb's copy, which holds only in-frame ones; the method was immunoSEQ multiplex PCR. The sample has more than 2,000,000 clones, approximately 95% seen once. This clone was recorded only once. Its specificity is unknown. Findings and limits, study-wide: The study drew on few donors, limiting represented genetic and exposure-history diversity.

The V gene's germline CDR1 is MGHRA and CDR2 YSYEKL. The CDR3 is 17 amino acids. V shed 0 bases and J shed 3 bases, with 14 bases lying between them. Naive CD4+ cells were CD45RA-selected; the remaining cells were memory. The rearrangement joins TRBV4-1 to TRBJ1-4; perhaps TRBD1 as D (6 bases). The TCR originated in a man in his late teens or twenties in good health. Some clones in this sample may be carry-over from other donors' samples. The sequencing input was naive CD4+ T cells from PBMCs. Subset defined: CD45RA+ positively selected. The CDR3 nucleotides are TGCGCCAGCAGCCAAGATGGTGGGGGCCGATCTAATGAAAAACTGTTTTTT. Encoded protein: CASSQDGGGRSNEKLFF.